The 32 T cell receptor beta chains listed next were all sequenced from one sample in a study of response to subunit inactivated influenza vaccine. TCRdb itself ran the RT-PCR reads through MiXCR, one entry per CDR3 protein. The sample records roughly 170,000 distinct CDR3 sequences, about 10% being singletons. Source: non-naive T cells sorted from PBMCs, taken on the day of vaccination. Receptors originate from a man aged 50-59 years who received an inactivated influenza vaccine.

This clonotype has only one observation. This chain's CDR3 is CASSLGVSSPLHF. The CDR3 nucleotides read TGTGCCAGCAGCTTAGGGGTTAGTTCACCCCTCCACTTT. This rearrangement joins TRBV11-2 to TRBJ1-6; D is ambiguous. CDR1 is SGHAT and CDR2 is FQNNGV in the germline V gene. There are 13 residues in the CDR3. V lost 1 base and J lost 9, with 7 bases in between.

A few counts support this clonotype. This chain connects TRBV20-1 to TRBJ1-5; unclear D gene. The CDR3 is 13 amino acids. CDR1 is DFQATT and CDR2 is SNEGSKA in the germline V gene (reference sequence). The V and J ends lost 3 bases and 7 bases respectively, with 13 bases between them. Written as DNA, the CDR3 is TGCAGTGCTAGTCGCCATTCTCTCCAGCCCCAGCATTTT. Translated: CSASRHSLQPQHF.

This clonotype was counted between two and nine times. The chain uses TRBV20-1 and TRBJ1-3, with D possibly being TRBD1 (5 bases). Trimming cost V 4 bases and J 0 bases, with 16 bases left between them. Germline V gene sequence: CDR1 DFQATT, CDR2 SNEGSKA (reference sequence). The CDR3 totals 16 residues. The CDR3 loop reads CSAKGPRDFSGNTIYF. DNA of the CDR3: TGCAGTGCTAAGGGCCCGCGGGACTTCTCTGGAAACACCATATATTTT.

The chain recombines TRBV9 with TRBJ2-1, with 11 positions matching TRBD2. V was clipped by 0 bases and J by 6 bases; unmatched bases: 2. CDR1 and CDR2 from the germline V gene are SGDLS and YYNGEE. This CDR3 is built from 15 residues. CDR3 protein: CASSVVAGGANEQFF. The CDR3 coding sequence is TGTGCCAGCAGCGTAGTAGCGGGAGGGGCCAATGAGCAGTTCTTC.

This clonotype was detected ten times or more. The genes are TRBV11-3 and TRBJ2-1; the D gene is possibly TRBD2 (5 bases). Germline values: CDR1 SGHNT, CDR2 YENEEA. This CDR3 comprises 12 residues. V lost 4 bases, J lost 8 bases, and 9 bases lay in between. The CDR3 nucleotides are TGTGCCAGCAGCTCGGACGGGGATGAGCAGTTCTTC. Its translation: CASSSDGDEQFF.

This clonotype was observed at least ten times. The chain recombines TRBV4-1 with TRBJ1-5; possibly TRBD1 for D (6 bases). Trimming took 6 bases from V and 7 from J, leaving 16 bases between them. CDR1 and CDR2 from the germline V gene are MGHRA and YSYEKL. The CDR3 runs 14 residues. The CDR3 spells CASRAQGRGQPQHF. The CDR3 DNA reads as TGCGCCAGCAGGGCACAGGGAAGGGGCCAGCCCCAGCATTTT.

About this clonotype itself: Sequence at one end of the junction differs from germline and may be a read error. V is TRBV11-2 and J is TRBJ1-1; TRBD1 matches 9 bases. Looked up from germline, CDR1 is SGHAT and CDR2 is FQNNGV. The CDR3 is 13 residues long. CDR3 bases: TGTACCAGCAGCTTACAGGGGGCCAGTGAAGCTTTCTTT. This gives the protein CTSSLQGASEAFF. Full variable domain (remainder filled in from reference TRBV11-2 and TRBJ1-1): EAGVAQSPRYKIIEKRQSVAFWCNPISGHATLYWYQQILGQGPKLLIQFQNNGVVDDSQLPKDRFSAERLKGVDSTLKIQPAKLEDSAVYLCTSSLQGASEAFFGQGTRLTVV.

V usage is TRBV18 and J usage is TRBJ2-4; unclear D gene. Germline V gene sequence: CDR1 KGHSH, CDR2 LQKENI. This CDR3 contains 14 residues. Trimming removed 3 bases at V and 1 base at J, with 7 bases between. CDR3 in DNA: TGTGCCAGCTCACCCGGACGGGCCAAAAACATTCAGTACTTC. This translates into CASSPGRAKNIQYF.

The chain recombines TRBV5-1 with TRBJ2-3; D is uncertain. Germline assignment: CDR1 SGHRS and CDR2 YFSETQ. V gave up 4 bases and J gave up 0 bases, with 6 bases separating them. The CDR3 is made up of 13 amino acids. The CDR3 here is CASSAGSTDTQYF. CDR3 nucleotides: TGCGCCAGCAGCGCCGGTAGCACAGATACGCAGTATTTT.

This clonotype was picked up a small number of times. V usage is TRBV3-1 and J usage is TRBJ2-6; D is ambiguous. The CDR3 has 12 amino acids. V lost 11 bases to trimming and J lost 3 bases, with 8 bases between them. Per germline, CDR1 LGHDT and CDR2 YNNKEL (reference sequence). The chain's CDR3 is CAVGGGANVLTF. CDR3 sequence (DNA): TGTGCCGTTGGCGGTGGGGCCAACGTCCTGACTTTC.

By share of the sample, this clonotype is medium-sized. This chain joins TRBV3-1 and TRBJ2-7; D is uncertain. This CDR3 is 15 amino acids long. Between the trimmed V and J ends, which lost 5 bases and 3 bases, there was a span of 17 bases. Germline V gives CDR1 LGHDT, CDR2 YNNKEL (reference sequence). The CDR3 here is CASSDTFRANYEQYF. CDR3 sequence (DNA): TGTGCCAGCAGCGATACTTTTAGGGCCAACTACGAGCAGTACTTC.

This clonotype appeared many times. The CDR3 DNA reads as TGCGCCAGCAGCGCGGGACAGGGGGCATACGAGCAGTACTTC. This sequence encodes CASSAGQGAYEQYF. The chain uses TRBV5-1 and TRBJ2-7; 12 bases agree with TRBD1. After removal of 4 bases from V and 4 bases from J, the junction contained 3 bases not matched to a gene. The CDR3 loop spans 14 amino acids. Looked up from germline, CDR1 is SGHRS and CDR2 is YFSETQ.

The chain uses TRBV20-1 and TRBJ2-2; the D gene is possibly TRBD2 (5 bases). V lost 3 bases, J lost 0 bases, and 20 bases lay in between. Germline CDR1 reads DFQATT; CDR2 reads SNEGSKA (reference sequence). CDR3 length: 18 amino acids. DNA for the CDR3: TGCAGTGCTAGGCCCCTGCGGGTGAGCGCCTCGAACACCGGGGAGCTGTTTTTT. The encoded protein is CSARPLRVSASNTGELFF.

V and J are TRBV7-2 and TRBJ2-1; the match to TRBD2 covers 11 bases. Germline V gives CDR1 SGHTA, CDR2 FQGNSA. After removal of 5 bases from V and 9 bases from J, the junction contained 6 bases not matched to a gene. The CDR3 sequence is 14 residues long. The chain's CDR3 is CASSVLAGGFEQFF. The CDR3 DNA reads as TGTGCCAGCAGCGTGTTAGCGGGAGGGTTTGAGCAGTTCTTC.

The chain uses TRBV10-3 and TRBJ1-1; tentative D call: TRBD1 (5 bases). The germline V and J ends were trimmed by 7 bases and 3 bases, with 12 bases remaining between them. The germline V gene encodes CDR1 ENHRY and CDR2 SYGVKD. This CDR3 has 13 residues. CDR3 sequence reads: CAIIGDGYTEAFF. CDR3 in DNA: TGTGCCATCATCGGGGACGGGTACACTGAAGCTTTCTTT.

This clonotype showed up many times. The J gene is TRBJ1-1, the V gene TRBV29-1, with D uncertain. The CDR3 consists of 13 residues. V was cut by 0 bases and J by 0 bases, with 5 bases left in between. Per the germline V gene, CDR1 is SQVTM and CDR2 is ANQGSEA. CDR3 nucleotides: TGCAGCGTTGAAGATACGGTGAACACTGAAGCTTTCTTT. This translates into CSVEDTVNTEAFF.

This clonotype showed up many times. The V call is TRBV12-3 or TRBV12-4, the J call TRBJ2-1, with D hard to call. The CDR3 covers 12 residues. Trimming took 3 bases from V and 7 from J, leaving 7 bases between them. The CDR3 coding sequence is TGTGCCAGCAGTTTCAATGGGAATGAGCAGTTCTTC. This codes for CASSFNGNEQFF.

This clonotype was seen only a few times. The gene calls are TRBV19 and TRBJ2-7; TRBD1 agrees at 8 bases. The CDR3 consists of 15 residues. The V gene's germline CDR1 is LNHDA and CDR2 SQIVND (reference sequence). The ends lost 5 bases at V and 3 bases at J; junction bases unmatched: 9. The CDR3 DNA is TGTGCCAGTAGTTTACAGACAGGGGACCACTACGAGCAGTACTTC. It is translated as CASSLQTGDHYEQYF.

This clonotype appeared many times. The chain links TRBV7-3 to TRBJ2-5; 9 nucleotides agree with TRBD1. Trimming at V came to 5 bases and at J to 5 bases, leaving 6 bases not matched to a gene. The CDR3 consists of 14 residues. Germline lookup yields CDR1 SGHTA and CDR2 FQGTGA. The CDR3 DNA reads TGTGCCAGCAGCCCGGGGACAGGGATGGAGACCCAGTACTTC. This codes for CASSPGTGMETQYF. Combining the CDR3 with reference TRBV7-3 and TRBJ2-5 gives the whole variable domain GAGVSQTPSNKVTEKGKYVELRCDPISGHTALYWYRQSLGQGPEFLIYFQGTGAADDSGLPNDRFFAVRPEGSVSTLKIQRTERGDSAVYLCASSPGTGMETQYFGPGTRLLVL.

This clonotype has ten or more counts. The chain carries TRBV6-1 and TRBJ2-1, with TRBD2 identical over 7 bases. Looked up from germline, CDR1 is MNHNS and CDR2 is SASEGT. CDR3 size: 18 residues. V lost 6 bases to trimming and J lost 9 bases; unmatched junction nucleotides: 23. The CDR3 sequence: CASSPTRRSGRAAGEQFF. The CDR3 DNA follows: TGTGCCAGCAGCCCCACCAGGAGGTCGGGGAGGGCCGCCGGTGAGCAGTTCTTC.

The gene calls are TRBV28 and TRBJ2-3; 9 bases line up with TRBD2. CDR1 and CDR2 (germline): MDHEN, SYDVKM. With V trimmed by 2 bases and J by 7 bases, 4 bases remained unmatched. The CDR3 consists of 14 residues. The CDR3 loop reads CASSLLAGHYTQYF. The CDR3 region has the DNA TGTGCCAGCAGTTTACTAGCGGGGCACTATACGCAGTATTTT.

This clonotype appeared many times. This sequence joins TRBV6-5 and TRBJ1-2, with TRBD1 matching 9 bases. Germline CDR1 reads MNHEY; CDR2 reads SVGAGI. V gave up 3 bases and J gave up 5 bases; unmatched junction bases: 10. The CDR3 runs 16 residues. In DNA, the CDR3 is TGTGCCAGCAGTTATGCACAGGGGGCGGCGAGGTATGGCTACACCTTC. Its protein is CASSYAQGAARYGYTF.

The sample holds many counts of this clonotype. V gene TRBV7-6 combines with J gene TRBJ1-1; D not certain. Per the germline V gene, CDR1 is SGHVS and CDR2 is FNYEAQ. The V gene lost 7 bases and the J gene lost 6 bases, with 15 bases spanning the gap. The CDR3 covers 13 residues. This CDR3 is CASTPLEGSEAFF. The CDR3 region has the DNA TGTGCCAGCACCCCCCTAGAGGGCTCTGAAGCTTTCTTT.

V is TRBV5-1 and J is TRBJ1-2; a weak D match, TRBD1 (6 bases). Trimming removed 0 bases from V and 0 bases from J, with 15 bases in between. This CDR3 contains 17 residues. Per the germline V gene, CDR1 is SGHRS and CDR2 is YFSETQ. The CDR3 DNA is TGCGCCAGCAGCTTGGACGGGGGCGTCGGTTCTAACTATGGCTACACCTTC. Translated: CASSLDGGVGSNYGYTF.

This clonotype has only a few counts. The J gene is TRBJ1-5, the V gene TRBV15; the D gene is possibly TRBD1 (5 bases). The CDR3 is 16 residues long. CDR1 and CDR2 from the germline V gene are LNHNV and YYDKDF (reference sequence). V was cut by 0 bases and J by 7 bases, with 16 bases left in between. CDR3 amino acids: CATSRDLRQGGQPQHF. The CDR3 DNA follows: TGTGCCACCAGCAGAGATCTCCGCCAGGGAGGGCAGCCCCAGCATTTT.

This clonotype showed up many times. The chain uses TRBV9 and TRBJ2-2; D possibly corresponds to TRBD2 (6 bases). The V gene lost 6 bases and the J gene lost 4 bases, with 22 bases spanning the gap. The germline V gene has CDR1 SGDLS and CDR2 YYNGEE. The CDR3 length is 17 residues. The CDR3 is CASTRGTGGTFTGELFF. CDR3 sequence (DNA): TGTGCCAGCACCCGAGGGACTGGCGGGACTTTCACCGGGGAGCTGTTTTTT.

The chain recombines TRBV2 with TRBJ1-1; no clear D gene. The V gene's germline CDR1 is SNHLY and CDR2 FYNNEI. The CDR3 contains 12 residues. The V end was cut by 4 bases, the J end by 8 bases, with 11 bases between. The CDR3 coding sequence is TGTGCCAGCAGTGTTTCCGTCTACGAAGCTTTCTTT. Encoded protein: CASSVSVYEAFF.

This clonotype was counted between two and nine times. The chain carries TRBV5-1 and TRBJ2-1; 8 bases are shared with TRBD2. This CDR3 comprises 16 residues. V shed 4 bases, J shed 4 bases, and the junction held 10 bases outside the gene matches. CDR1 and CDR2 (germline): SGHRS, YFSETQ. The CDR3 protein is CASSHGGGGTYNEQFF. CDR3 nucleotide sequence: TGCGCCAGCAGCCACGGCGGCGGGGGGACGTACAATGAGCAGTTCTTC.

Ten or more counts support this clonotype. The chain has TRBV29-1 and TRBJ2-5; D is perhaps TRBD1 (5 bases). The germline V gene has CDR1 SQVTM and CDR2 ANQGSEA. The CDR3 sequence is 12 residues long. V was trimmed by 0 bases and J by 5 bases, leaving 7 bases between them. In DNA, the CDR3 is TGCAGCGTTGAAGACAGGGATGAGACCCAGTACTTC. Protein: CSVEDRDETQYF.

The chain links TRBV12-3 or TRBV12-4 to TRBJ1-5; D not certain. CDR3 length: 15 amino acids. Between the trimmed V and J ends, which lost 3 bases and 3 bases, there was a span of 12 bases. The DNA of the CDR3 is TGTGCCAGCAGTTTTGAACTATCCCCCAATCAGCCCCAGCATTTT. Its translation is CASSFELSPNQPQHF.

This clonotype has at least ten counts. The chain joins TRBV28 to TRBJ2-5; D not resolved. V was trimmed by 7 bases and J by 4 bases, leaving 7 bases between them. CDR1 and CDR2 from the germline V gene are MDHEN and SYDVKM. This CDR3 has 11 residues. The CDR3 protein is CASTGAETQYF. The CDR3 nucleotides read TGTGCCAGCACCGGCGCAGAGACCCAGTACTTC.

J is TRBJ2-7 and V is TRBV19, with a possible D match to TRBD2 (6 bases). The CDR3 extends over 15 amino acids. In germline, CDR1 is LNHDA, CDR2 SQIVND (reference sequence). V was shortened by 6 bases and J by 7 bases, with 22 bases between the two germline ends. CDR3 nucleotides: TGTGCCAGTAGGCCCGAGGCTGGGGACTCTAGGGAGCAGTACTTC. Its translation: CASRPEAGDSREQYF.